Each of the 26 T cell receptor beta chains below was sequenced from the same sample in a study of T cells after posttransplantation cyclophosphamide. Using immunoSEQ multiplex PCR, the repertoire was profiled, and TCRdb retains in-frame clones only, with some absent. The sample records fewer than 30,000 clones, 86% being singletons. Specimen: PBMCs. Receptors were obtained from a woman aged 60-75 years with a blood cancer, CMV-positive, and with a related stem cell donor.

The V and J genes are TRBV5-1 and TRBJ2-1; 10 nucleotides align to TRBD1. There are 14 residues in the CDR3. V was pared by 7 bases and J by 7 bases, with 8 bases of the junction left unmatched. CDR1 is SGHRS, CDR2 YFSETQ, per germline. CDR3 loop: CASGRDRGENEQFF. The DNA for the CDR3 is TGCGCCAGCGGCCGGGACAGGGGAGAGAATGAGCAGTTCTTC.

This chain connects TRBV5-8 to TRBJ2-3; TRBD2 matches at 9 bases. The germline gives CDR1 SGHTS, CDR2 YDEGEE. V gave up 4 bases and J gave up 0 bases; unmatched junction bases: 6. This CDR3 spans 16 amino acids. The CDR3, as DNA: TGTGCCAGCAGCCTCCGGACTAGCGCTAGCACAGATACGCAGTATTTT. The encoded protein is CASSLRTSASTDTQYF. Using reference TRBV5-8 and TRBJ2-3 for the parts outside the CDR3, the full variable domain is EAGVTQSPTHLIKTRGQQATLRCSPISGHTSVYWYQQALGLGLQFLLWYDEGEERNRGNFPPRFSGRQFPNYSSELNVNALELEDSALYLCASSLRTSASTDTQYFGPGTRLTVL.

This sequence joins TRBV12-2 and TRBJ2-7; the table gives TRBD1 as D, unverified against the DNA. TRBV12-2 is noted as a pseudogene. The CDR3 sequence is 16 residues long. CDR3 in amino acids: CASRLETRDRGYEQYF. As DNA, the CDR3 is TGTGCAAGTCGCTTAGAGACCCGGGACAGAGGCTACGAGCAGTACTTC.

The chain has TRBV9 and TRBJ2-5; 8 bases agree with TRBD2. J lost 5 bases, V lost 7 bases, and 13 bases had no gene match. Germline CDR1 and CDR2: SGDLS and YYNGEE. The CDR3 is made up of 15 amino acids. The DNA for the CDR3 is TGTGCCAGCGGACTCCGGGGGGGAGAGGTGGAGACCCAGTACTTC. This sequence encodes CASGLRGGEVETQYF.

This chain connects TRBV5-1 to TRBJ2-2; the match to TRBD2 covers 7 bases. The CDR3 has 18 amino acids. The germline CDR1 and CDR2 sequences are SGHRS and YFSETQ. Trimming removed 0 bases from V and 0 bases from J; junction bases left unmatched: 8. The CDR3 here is CASSLDVLAAANTGELFF. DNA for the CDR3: TGCGCCAGCAGCTTGGATGTCCTAGCGGCCGCGAACACCGGGGAGCTGTTTTTT. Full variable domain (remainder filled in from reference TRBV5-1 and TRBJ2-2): KAGVTQTPRYLIKTRGQQVTLSCSPISGHRSVSWYQQTPGQGLQFLFEYFSETQRNKGNFPGRFSGRQFSNSRSEMNVSTLELGDSALYLCASSLDVLAAANTGELFFGEGSRLTVL.

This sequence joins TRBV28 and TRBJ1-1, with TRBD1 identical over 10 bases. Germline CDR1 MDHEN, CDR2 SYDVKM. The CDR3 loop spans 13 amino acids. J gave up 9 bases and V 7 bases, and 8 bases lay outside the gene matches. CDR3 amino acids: CASTSDRGGKAFF. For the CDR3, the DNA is TGTGCCAGCACCTCGGACAGGGGGGGAAAAGCTTTCTTT.

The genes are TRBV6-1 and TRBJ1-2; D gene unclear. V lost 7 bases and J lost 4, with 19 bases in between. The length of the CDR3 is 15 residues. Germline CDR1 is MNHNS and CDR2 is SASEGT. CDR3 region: CASNPEYRSSYGYTF. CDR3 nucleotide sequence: TGTGCCAGCAACCCCGAATACAGATCCTCCTATGGCTACACCTTC.

The CDR3 DNA reads as TGTGCCAGCAGTCGGACTGGTCCCTACGAGCAGTACTTC. It is translated as CASSRTGPYEQYF. The chain joins TRBV28 to TRBJ2-7; D might be TRBD2 (5 bases). CDR3 length: 13 amino acids. V dropped 5 bases and J dropped 2 bases, with 10 bases sitting between them. Germline V gene lookup returns CDR1 MDHEN and CDR2 SYDVKM.

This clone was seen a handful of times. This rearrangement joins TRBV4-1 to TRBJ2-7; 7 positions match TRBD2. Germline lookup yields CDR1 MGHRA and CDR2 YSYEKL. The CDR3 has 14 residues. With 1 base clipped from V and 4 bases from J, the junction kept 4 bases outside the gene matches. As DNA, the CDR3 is TGCGCCAGCAGCCAAGGGGTGCGGGAGTACGAGCAGTACTTC. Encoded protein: CASSQGVREYEQYF.

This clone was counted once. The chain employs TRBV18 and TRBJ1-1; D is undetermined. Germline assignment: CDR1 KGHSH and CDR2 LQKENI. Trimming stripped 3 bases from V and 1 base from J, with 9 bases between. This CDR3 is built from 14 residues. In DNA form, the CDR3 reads TGTGCCAGCTCACCGTCACTTGGGAACACTGAAGCTTTCTTT. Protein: CASSPSLGNTEAFF. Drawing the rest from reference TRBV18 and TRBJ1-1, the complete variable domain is NAGVMQNPRHLVRRRGQEARLRCSPMKGHSHVYWYRQLPEEGLKFMVYLQKENIIDESGMPKERFSAEFPKEGPSILRIQQVVRGDSAAYFCASSPSLGNTEAFFGQGTRLTVV.

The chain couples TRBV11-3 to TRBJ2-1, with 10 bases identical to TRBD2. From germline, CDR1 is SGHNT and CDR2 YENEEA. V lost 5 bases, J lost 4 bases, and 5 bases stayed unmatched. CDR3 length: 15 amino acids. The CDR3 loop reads CASSPGLASYNEQFF. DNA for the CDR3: TGTGCCAGCAGCCCGGGACTAGCGTCTTACAATGAGCAGTTCTTC.

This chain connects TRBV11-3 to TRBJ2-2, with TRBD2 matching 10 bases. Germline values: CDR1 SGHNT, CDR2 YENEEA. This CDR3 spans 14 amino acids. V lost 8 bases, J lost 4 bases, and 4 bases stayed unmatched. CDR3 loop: CASGAGGPTGELFF. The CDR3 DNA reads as TGTGCCAGCGGAGCGGGAGGGCCCACCGGGGAGCTGTTTTTT.

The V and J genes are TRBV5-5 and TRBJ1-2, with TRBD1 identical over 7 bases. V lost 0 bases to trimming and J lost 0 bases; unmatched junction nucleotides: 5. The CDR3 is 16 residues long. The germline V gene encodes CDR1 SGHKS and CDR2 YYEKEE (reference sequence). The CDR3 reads CASSLGGGEANYGYTF. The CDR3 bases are TGTGCCAGCAGCTTGGGAGGGGGCGAAGCTAACTATGGCTACACCTTC.

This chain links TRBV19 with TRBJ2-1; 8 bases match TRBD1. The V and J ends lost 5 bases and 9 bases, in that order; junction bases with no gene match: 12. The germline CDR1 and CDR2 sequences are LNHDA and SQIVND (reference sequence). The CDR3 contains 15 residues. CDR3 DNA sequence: TGTGCCAGTAGTCCCCAGACAGGGGTGGAGAGTGAGCAGTTCTTC. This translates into CASSPQTGVESEQFF.

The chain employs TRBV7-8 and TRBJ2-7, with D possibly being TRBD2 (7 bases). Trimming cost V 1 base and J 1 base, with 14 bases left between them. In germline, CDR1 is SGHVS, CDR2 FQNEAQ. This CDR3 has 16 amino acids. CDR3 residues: CASSLGGGALSYEQYF. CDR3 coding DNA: TGTGCCAGCAGCTTAGGTGGGGGGGCTTTATCCTACGAGCAGTACTTC.

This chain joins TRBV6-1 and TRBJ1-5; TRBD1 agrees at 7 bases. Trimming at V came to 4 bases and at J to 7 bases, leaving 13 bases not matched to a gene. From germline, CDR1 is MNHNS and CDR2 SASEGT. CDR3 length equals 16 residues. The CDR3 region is CASSVNPTGANQPQHF. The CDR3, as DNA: TGTGCCAGCAGTGTTAACCCAACAGGGGCAAACCAGCCCCAGCATTTT.

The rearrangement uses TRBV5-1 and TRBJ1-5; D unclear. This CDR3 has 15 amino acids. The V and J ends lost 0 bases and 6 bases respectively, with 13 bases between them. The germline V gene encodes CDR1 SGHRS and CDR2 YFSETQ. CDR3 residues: CASSLDTDVGQPQHF. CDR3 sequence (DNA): TGCGCCAGCAGCTTGGACACAGATGTAGGTCAGCCCCAGCATTTT.

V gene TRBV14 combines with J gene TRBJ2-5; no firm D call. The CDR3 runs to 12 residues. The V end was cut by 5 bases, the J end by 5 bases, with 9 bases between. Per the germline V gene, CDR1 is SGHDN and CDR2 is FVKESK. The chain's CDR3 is CASSKSSETQYF. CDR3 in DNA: TGTGCCAGCAGCAAGAGCTCCGAGACCCAGTACTTC.

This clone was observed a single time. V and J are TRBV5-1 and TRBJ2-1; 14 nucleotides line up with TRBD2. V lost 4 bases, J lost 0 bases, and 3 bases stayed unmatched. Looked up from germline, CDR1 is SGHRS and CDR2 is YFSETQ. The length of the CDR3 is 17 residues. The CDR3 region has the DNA TGCGCCAGCAGCGAGGGGACTAGCGGGAGCTCCTACAATGAGCAGTTCTTC. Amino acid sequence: CASSEGTSGSSYNEQFF.

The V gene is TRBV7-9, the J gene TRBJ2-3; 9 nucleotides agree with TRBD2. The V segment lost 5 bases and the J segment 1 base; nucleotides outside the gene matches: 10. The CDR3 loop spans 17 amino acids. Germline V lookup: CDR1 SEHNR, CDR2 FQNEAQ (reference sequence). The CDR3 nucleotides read TGTGCCAGCAGCCACCGACTAGCGGCCGGGGGCACAGATACGCAGTATTTT. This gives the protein CASSHRLAAGGTDTQYF.

The CDR3 region has the DNA TGTGCAAGTCGCTTGACTAGCGGCTCCTACAATGAGCAGTTCTTC. This codes for CASRLTSGSYNEQFF. This chain links TRBV12-2 with TRBJ2-1; the DNA was not compared with TRBD2, the D call given in the table. TRBV12-2 is termed a pseudogene. The CDR3 extends over 15 amino acids.

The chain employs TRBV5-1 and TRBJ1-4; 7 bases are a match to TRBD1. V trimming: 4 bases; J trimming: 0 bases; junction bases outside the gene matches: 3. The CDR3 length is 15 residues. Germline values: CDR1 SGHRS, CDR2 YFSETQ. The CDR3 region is CASSPTGATNEKLFF. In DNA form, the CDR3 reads TGCGCCAGCAGCCCCACAGGGGCAACTAATGAAAAACTGTTTTTT.

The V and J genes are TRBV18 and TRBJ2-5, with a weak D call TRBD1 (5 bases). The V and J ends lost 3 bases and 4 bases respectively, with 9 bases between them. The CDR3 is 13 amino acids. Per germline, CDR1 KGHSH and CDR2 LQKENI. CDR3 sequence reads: CASSPGQGETQYF. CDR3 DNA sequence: TGTGCCAGCTCACCGGGGCAGGGAGAGACCCAGTACTTC.

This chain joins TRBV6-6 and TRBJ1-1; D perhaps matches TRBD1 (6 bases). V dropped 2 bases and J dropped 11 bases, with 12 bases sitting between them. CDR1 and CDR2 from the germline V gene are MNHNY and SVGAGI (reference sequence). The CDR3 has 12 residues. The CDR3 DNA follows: TGTGCCAGCAGTTACCCCGGGGGGGCCGCTTTCTTT. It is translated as CASSYPGGAAFF.

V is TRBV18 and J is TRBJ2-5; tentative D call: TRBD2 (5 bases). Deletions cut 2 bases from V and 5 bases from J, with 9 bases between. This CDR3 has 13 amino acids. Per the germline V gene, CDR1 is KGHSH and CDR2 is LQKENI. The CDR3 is CASSPLREETQYF. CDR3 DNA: TGTGCCAGCTCACCATTGAGGGAGGAGACCCAGTACTTC.

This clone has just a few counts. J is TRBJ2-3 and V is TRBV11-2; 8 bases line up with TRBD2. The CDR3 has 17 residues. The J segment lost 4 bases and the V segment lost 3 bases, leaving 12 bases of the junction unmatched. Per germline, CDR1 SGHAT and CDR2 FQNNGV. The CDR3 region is CASSFPMGGRRADTQYF. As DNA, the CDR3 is TGTGCCAGCAGCTTCCCCATGGGCGGGAGGCGGGCAGATACGCAGTATTTT.